Listed below are T cell receptor beta chains from one sample, sequenced in a study of beta chain features in type 1 diabetes. Measured with immunoSEQ multiplex PCR; TCRdb has only the in-frame clones, and not every one. This table has around 650,000 clones, 9.5% to 15% appearing once. The material sequenced was naive CD4+ T cells from blood. The receptors here all came from a young man with type 1 diabetes. Both conserved end residues are part of each CDR3. D genes are given only for firm matches. The size entry is marked missing in some rows and otherwise reads once, few, many or a size class.

cdr3_aa	cdr3_nt	clone_size	v_call	d_call	j_call
CASALGTAVTGELFF	TGTGCTAGTGCCCTAGGGACAGCCGTCACCGGGGAGCTGTTTTTT	few	TRBV12-5	TRBD1	TRBJ2-2
CASSLVGGNQPQHF	TGTGCCAGCAGCTTAGTAGGGGGAAATCAGCCCCAGCATTTT	few	TRBV7-9	.	TRBJ1-5
CAISRTETNTEAFF	TGTGCCATCAGTCGGACGGAGACTAACACTGAAGCTTTCTTT	few	TRBV10-3	.	TRBJ1-1
CASSRGRLAFF	TGTGCCAGCAGCAGGGGGCGGCTCGCTTTCTTT	.	TRBV6-5	TRBD1	TRBJ1-1
CSVGSLLIQETQYF	TGCAGCGTTGGGAGTCTTTTGATTCAAGAGACCCAGTACTTC	few	TRBV29-1	.	TRBJ2-5
CASTLGARDSPLHF	TGTGCCAGCACGCTGGGGGCGCGGGATTCACCCCTCCACTTT	.	TRBV5-6	.	TRBJ1-6
CASSLGVEEQYF	TGCGCCAGCAGCTTGGGTGTGGAGGAGCAGTACTTC	.	TRBV5-1	.	TRBJ2-7
CAISGLGLAENNEQFF	TGTGCCATCAGTGGACTGGGACTAGCGGAGAACAATGAGCAGTTCTTC	many	TRBV10-3	TRBD2	TRBJ2-1
CASIRQTQETQYF	TGTGCCAGCATCCGGCAGACGCAAGAGACCCAGTACTTC	few	TRBV2	.	TRBJ2-5
CASSPGGQSGRANVLTF	TGTGCCAGCAGCCCGGGGGGCCAGTCGGGAAGGGCCAACGTCCTGACTTTC	few	TRBV5-4	.	TRBJ2-6
CASSQAPLLDYTDTQYF	TGTGCCAGCAGCCAGGCACCCCTTCTAGACTACACAGATACGCAGTATTTT	.	TRBV4-2	.	TRBJ2-3
CASSAYRDSQISQYF	TGTGCCAGCAGTGCCTACCGGGATTCACAGATTTCGCAGTATTTT	few	TRBV2	.	TRBJ2-3
CASSPQGNYGYTF	TGTGCCAGCAGCCCACAGGGGAACTATGGCTACACCTTC	.	TRBV14	TRBD1	TRBJ1-2
CASSLSPGNYEQYF	TGCGCCAGCAGCTTGAGTCCAGGGAATTACGAGCAGTACTTC	.	TRBV5-1	.	TRBJ2-7
CASSLLGQGRQITQYF	TGTGCCAGCAGCTTATTGGGACAGGGGCGTCAGATAACGCAGTATTTT	.	TRBV7-6	TRBD1	TRBJ2-3
CASSSLRGPNTEAFF	TGTGCCAGCAGCTCCCTCAGGGGTCCGAACACTGAAGCTTTCTTT	.	TRBV7-2	.	TRBJ1-1
CASSPSLATGQAGNTIYF	TGTGCCAGCTCACCAAGTTTGGCTACTGGACAAGCTGGAAACACCATATATTTT	.	TRBV18	.	TRBJ1-3
CASSFGTGREKLFF	TGTGCCAGCAGCTTCGGGACAGGGAGAGAAAAACTGTTTTTT	few	TRBV7-8	TRBD1	TRBJ1-4
CASSQSGGYEQYF	TGTGCCAGCAGCCAATCAGGGGGCTACGAGCAGTACTTC	.	TRBV7-2	TRBD1	TRBJ2-7
CASSYSSRGGYNEQFF	TGTGCCAGCAGTTACTCGAGCAGGGGAGGGTACAATGAGCAGTTCTTC	.	TRBV6-5	.	TRBJ2-1
CASRTGTRASYEQYF	TGTGCCAGCAGAACCGGGACACGGGCGTCCTACGAGCAGTACTTC	.	TRBV6-1	.	TRBJ2-7
CASSFDRVREQYF	TGTGCCAGCAGCTTCGACAGGGTGAGGGAGCAGTACTTC	.	TRBV11-2	TRBD1	TRBJ2-7
CASSQESTVRSTDTQYF	TGCGCCAGCAGCCAAGAGTCCACGGTTCGTAGCACAGATACGCAGTATTTT	.	TRBV4-1	.	TRBJ2-3
CASSLYGDTQYF	TGTGCCAGCAGCTTATACGGAGATACGCAGTATTTT	.	TRBV7-3	.	TRBJ2-3
CASSVSPGRENTEAFF	TGTGCCAGCAGCGTCTCACCGGGACGAGAGAACACTGAAGCTTTCTTT	.	TRBV9	.	TRBJ1-1
CASSRYFEGQSYNSPLHF	TGCGCCAGCAGTCGATATTTCGAGGGACAAAGCTATAATTCACCCCTCCACTTT	.	TRBV23-1	.	TRBJ1-6
CASSQDGTGNQPQHF	TGTGCCAGCAGCCAAGATGGGACAGGCAATCAGCCCCAGCATTTT	.	TRBV4-2	TRBD1	TRBJ1-5